The sequence of this T cell receptor (beta chain) was determined in a study of T cell clusters in autoimmune cytopenias. Approximately 36,000 genome equivalents of blood DNA were amplified for TRB. This clonotype counts as medium-sized (0.01 to 0.1%) by frequency. Its antigen is not known. Multiplex touch-down PCR amplified TRB using TRB-A and TRB-B pools in one tube. TCRdb reprocessed the multiplex PCR reads, with one entry per CDR3 protein and no DNA. This specimen shows 6,500 to 10,000 distinct CDR3 sequences; the ten leading clones hold about 5%. This CDR3 is 14 amino acids long. The germline gives CDR1 LNHDA, CDR2 SQIVND (reference sequence). Study observations and caveats: Primary autoimmune cytopenia patients seemingly lacked the physiological T cell clusters found in healthy donors. TRB repertoire shifts in secondary cytopenia and chronic lymphocytic leukemia mostly reflected lymphoma, not autoimmunity.

The sequencing sample was made of peripheral blood. This chain connects TRBV19 to TRBJ2-2; checking the TCRdb D call of TRBD2 is not possible without DNA. The receptor comes from a human donor with an autoimmune cytopenia or autoimmune hepatitis (not recorded which). CDR3 protein: CASSISGETGELFF.